The 11 T cell receptor beta chains below were found in one sample sequenced in a study of metastatic and nonmetastatic thyroid tumors. TCRdb re-called clones from the PCR reads using MiXCR. The sample contains about 3,600 clones, about a third of which appear only once. Every patient was untreated before thyroid surgery. The sequenced sample consisted of adjacent normal tissue. The receptors shown here come from a female donor with papillary thyroid cancer or a benign thyroid nodule (not recorded which). Some clones in this sample may be carry-over from other donors' samples.

This clone has only a few counts. V gene TRBV2 combines with J gene TRBJ2-1; D is perhaps TRBD1 or TRBD2 (5 bases each). V was shortened by 6 bases and J by 9 bases, with 15 bases between the two germline ends. Germline V lookup: CDR1 SNHLY, CDR2 FYNNEI. The CDR3 loop spans 13 amino acids. The chain's CDR3 is CASSCWTGGEQFF. The CDR3 coding sequence is TGTGCCAGCAGCTGCTGGACTGGGGGTGAGCAGTTCTTC. Full variable domain (remainder filled in from reference TRBV2 and TRBJ2-1): EPEVTQTPSHQVTQMGQEVILRCVPISNHLYFYWYRQILGQKVEFLVSFYNNEISEKSEIFDDQFSVERPDGSNFTLKIRSTKLEDSAMYFCASSCWTGGEQFFGPGTRLTVL.

By sample share, this clone is large. The chain carries TRBV20-1 and TRBJ1-2, with TRBD1 as a possible D gene (5 bases). The CDR3 is made up of 15 amino acids. With 5 bases removed from V and 0 bases from J, the gap between germline ends came to 16 bases. The germline gives CDR1 DFQATT, CDR2 SNEGSKA (reference sequence). The CDR3 loop reads CSAHRFGRANYGYTF. CDR3 nucleotide sequence: TGCAGTGCTCACCGATTTGGCAGGGCTAACTATGGCTACACCTTC.

The gene calls are TRBV20-1 and TRBJ2-7; TRBD2 might be the D (5 bases). This CDR3 has 11 amino acids. V was clipped by 6 bases and J by 8 bases, with 14 bases between them. Germline values: CDR1 DFQATT, CDR2 SNEGSKA (reference sequence). CDR3 in DNA: TGCAGTGCCGCCGTAAGCGGAAAGCAGTACTTC. It codes for CSAAVSGKQYF.

J is TRBJ1-2 and V is TRBV12-3 or TRBV12-4, with D possibly matching TRBD1 (6 bases). CDR3 length equals 13 residues. Between the trimmed V and J ends, which lost 7 bases and 5 bases, there was a span of 14 bases. The chain's CDR3 is CASTIRGWYGYTF. The CDR3 region has the DNA TGTGCCAGCACTATCAGGGGCTGGTATGGCTACACCTTC.

This chain joins TRBV20-1 and TRBJ1-1; D might be TRBD1 (5 bases). The germline gives CDR1 DFQATT, CDR2 SNEGSKA (reference sequence). V was pared by 2 bases and J by 0 bases, with 13 bases between. The CDR3 totals 15 residues. Written as DNA, the CDR3 is TGCAGTGCTAGAAACCCTGAAGGGGTGAACACTGAAGCTTTCTTT. Residues: CSARNPEGVNTEAFF.

In regard to this clone: An end of the junction differs from the germline gene, which may be a read error. This chain joins TRBV7-3 and TRBJ2-6; perhaps TRBD2 as D (6 bases). The CDR3 runs to 16 residues. CDR1 is SGHTA and CDR2 is FQGTGA in the germline V gene. CDR3 sequence reads: CASSPRRSGWANFLTF. In DNA form, the CDR3 reads TGTGCCAGCAGCCCAAGGAGAAGCGGGTGGGCCAACTTCCTGACTTTC. Complete variable domain (other parts from reference TRBV7-3 and TRBJ2-6): GAGVSQTPSNKVTEKGKYVELRCDPISGHTALYWYRQSLGQGPEFLIYFQGTGAADDSGLPNDRFFAVRPEGSVSTLKIQRTERGDSAVYLCASSPRRSGWANFLTFGAGSRLTVL.

The sample holds a few counts of this clone. CDR3 loop: CASSSRGPKEGAYYGYTF. The CDR3, as DNA: TGTGCCAGCAGCTCAAGAGGACCTAAAGAGGGGGCTTACTATGGCTACACCTTC. The rearrangement joins TRBV13 to TRBJ1-2; 7 bases are shared with TRBD1. This CDR3 is built from 18 residues. The V gene end was trimmed by 4 bases and the J gene end by 3 bases; junction bases not matched to a gene: 17. Germline CDR1 reads PRHDT; CDR2 reads FYEKMQ (reference sequence).

The gene calls are TRBV9 and TRBJ2-1; 11 nucleotides agree with TRBD2. V lost 4 bases and J lost 2; bases outside the gene matches: 2. CDR1 and CDR2 (germline): SGDLS, YYNGEE. CDR3 size: 15 residues. The CDR3 region is CASSLTSGAYNEQFF. The CDR3 bases are TGTGCCAGCAGCCTGACTAGCGGGGCCTACAATGAGCAGTTCTTC.

This clone came up a few times. Germline is not matched at one junction end, which may reflect a read error. The chain is built from TRBV6-1 and TRBJ2-6, with D unclear. The germline gives CDR1 MNHNS, CDR2 SASEGT. The CDR3 has 13 amino acids. CDR3 in amino acids: CASRNSEANVLTF. CDR3 nucleotides: TGTGCCAGCAGGAACTCTGAGGCCAACGTCCTGACTTTC.

This clone appeared a few times. The chain has TRBV12-3 or TRBV12-4 and TRBJ2-1; 14 bases fit TRBD2. V shed 8 bases and J 11 bases; nucleotides not matched to a gene: 2. This CDR3 contains 12 residues. The CDR3 reads CASGLAGGKQFF. The CDR3 DNA reads as TGTGCCAGCGGACTAGCGGGAGGAAAGCAGTTCTTC.

This chain joins TRBV5-1 and TRBJ1-6, with 9 bases lining up with TRBD1. The junction had 5 bases not matched to a gene; V was cut back by 0 bases and J by 10 bases. CDR1 and CDR2 (germline): SGHRS, YFSETQ. This CDR3 is 15 amino acids long. The CDR3 loop reads CASSLETGGRSPLHF. The CDR3 DNA is TGCGCCAGCAGCTTGGAGACAGGGGGAAGATCACCCCTCCACTTT.